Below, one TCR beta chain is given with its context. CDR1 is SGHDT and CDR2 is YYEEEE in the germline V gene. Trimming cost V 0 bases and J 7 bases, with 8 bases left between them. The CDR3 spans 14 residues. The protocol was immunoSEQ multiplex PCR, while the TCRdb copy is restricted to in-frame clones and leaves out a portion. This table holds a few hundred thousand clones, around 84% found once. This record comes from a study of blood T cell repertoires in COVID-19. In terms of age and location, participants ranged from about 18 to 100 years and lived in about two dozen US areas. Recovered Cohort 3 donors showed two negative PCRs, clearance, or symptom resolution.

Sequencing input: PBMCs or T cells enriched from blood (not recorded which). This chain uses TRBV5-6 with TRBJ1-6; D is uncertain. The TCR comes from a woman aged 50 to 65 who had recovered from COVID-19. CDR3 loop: CASSLERMNSPLHF. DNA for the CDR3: TGTGCCAGCAGCTTGGAGAGGATGAATTCACCCCTCCACTTT.